The source of this TCR beta chain is a study of response to subunit inactivated influenza vaccine. General observations from the study: Authors suggested few new T cells are recruited by each seasonal influenza vaccination.

TCRdb reprocessed the RT-PCR reads via MiXCR and lists one record per CDR3 protein. The table includes 800,000 to 1,000,000 distinct CDR3 sequences, 20% to 25% detected once. A note on this clonotype: Its antigen remains unknown.

With 4 bases clipped from V and 0 bases from J, the junction kept 4 bases outside the gene matches. In germline, CDR1 is SGHVS, CDR2 FNYEAQ. The CDR3 spans 17 residues. The sequence came from a man aged 45 to 65 who received an inactivated influenza vaccine. This chain joins TRBV7-6 and TRBJ2-6; TRBD1 agrees at 9 bases. The specimen was PBMCs from blood, collected less than 6 days after vaccination. CDR3 sequence reads: CASSYGQGNSGANVLTF. The CDR3 DNA follows: TGTGCCAGCAGCTACGGACAGGGGAACTCTGGGGCCAACGTCCTGACTTTC.